The entry that follows covers one T cell receptor beta chain sequence. As yet, its antigen is unknown. This entry belongs to a study of shared clonotypes between healthy human individuals. Cells designated naive CD8 were CD45RO-negative and were positively selected for CCR7, with terminally differentiated effector memory CD45RA+ cells excluded. The study ran the assay at deep level. The assay was immunoSEQ multiplex PCR, and TCRdb's table has in-frame clones only and misses some. The data hold about 2.2 million clones, with 85% to 95% observed a single time. Study-wide findings and caveats: With a few donors compared, 4.5% to 6.5% of naive CD4 clonotypes were shared. Only blood underwent sampling, and tissue repertoires likely differ. Generally, estimated richness proved larger in naive subsets than it did in memory subsets.

CDR3 length: 16 residues. CDR1 is MGHRA and CDR2 is YSYEKL in the germline V gene. The V and J ends lost 4 bases and 1 base respectively, with 17 bases between them. Input material: naive CD8+ T cells from PBMCs. This sequence originates from a man aged 18 to 30 in good health. Some clones in this sample may be carry-over from other donors' samples. This chain uses TRBV4-1 with TRBJ2-7, with D tentatively TRBD2 (7 bases). The CDR3 bases are TGCGCCAGCAGCCCGCGGGGGCGGGGCCCTTCCTACGAGCAGTACTTC. Amino acid sequence: CASSPRGRGPSYEQYF.